The 11 T cell receptor beta chains below were found in one sample sequenced in a study of blood T cell repertoires in COVID-19. The data were produced by immunoSEQ multiplex PCR, yet TCRdb's version contains in-frame clones alone and is incomplete. Counted here are about 210,000 clones, more than 70% occurring once; the ten biggest clones make up 2.5% to 3.5%. Sequenced material: peripheral blood. Receptors were obtained from a man aged 45-60 years with active or convalescent COVID-19.

V usage is TRBV6-5 and J usage is TRBJ1-1; 7 positions match TRBD1. The CDR3 length is 14 residues. V trimming: 6 bases; J trimming: 3 bases; junction bases outside the gene matches: 7. CDR1 is MNHEY and CDR2 is SVGAGI in the germline V gene. This chain's CDR3 is CASSRSDRYTEAFF. DNA for the CDR3: TGTGCCAGCAGCCGATCGGACAGGTACACTGAAGCTTTCTTT.

The chain joins TRBV15 to TRBJ1-4; no reliable D call. The CDR3 consists of 13 residues. The V and J ends lost 0 bases and 8 bases respectively, with 7 bases between them. Germline CDR1 LNHNV, CDR2 YYDKDF (reference sequence). The CDR3 region is CATSRDPKEKLFF. The CDR3 DNA is TGTGCCACCAGCAGAGATCCAAAAGAAAAACTGTTTTTT.

This clone has a single count. The chain has TRBV6-6 and TRBJ1-6, with a possible D match to TRBD1 (5 bases). This CDR3 contains 15 residues. Germline values: CDR1 MNHNY, CDR2 SVGAGI (reference sequence). Between the trimmed V and J ends, which lost 2 bases and 9 bases, there was a span of 14 bases. As DNA, the CDR3 is TGTGCCAGCAGTTACGTTCAGGGTGGCGGTTCACCCCTCCACTTT. Translating gives CASSYVQGGGSPLHF.

The chain employs TRBV7-2 and TRBJ1-1; TRBD1 might be the D (6 bases). This CDR3 has 15 residues. Germline CDR1 is SGHTA and CDR2 is FQGNSA. Trimming took 1 base from V and 5 from J, leaving 14 bases between them. The CDR3, as DNA: TGTGCCAGCAGCTTAGTATCGGGCAGGGGAACTGAAGCTTTCTTT. Translated: CASSLVSGRGTEAFF.

V gene TRBV5-4 combines with J gene TRBJ2-6; 10 bases are shared with TRBD2. Trimming at V came to 2 bases and at J to 4 bases, leaving 9 bases not matched to a gene. Germline V gives CDR1 SGHNT, CDR2 YYREEE (reference sequence). CDR3 length: 18 amino acids. This chain's CDR3 is CASSFELAGFSGANVLTF. CDR3 bases: TGTGCCAGCAGCTTTGAACTAGCGGGGTTCTCCGGGGCCAACGTCCTGACTTTC.

The chain uses TRBV18 and TRBJ2-7; perhaps TRBD1 as D (5 bases). CDR1 is KGHSH, CDR2 LQKENI, per germline. Trimming left V 2 bases short and J 0 bases short, with 8 bases between. The CDR3 consists of 14 residues. CDR3 protein: CASSPGAASYEQYF. CDR3 nucleotides: TGTGCCAGCTCACCAGGGGCAGCCTCCTACGAGCAGTACTTC. Looking up the rest from reference TRBV18 and TRBJ2-7 gives the full variable domain: NAGVMQNPRHLVRRRGQEARLRCSPMKGHSHVYWYRQLPEEGLKFMVYLQKENIIDESGMPKERFSAEFPKEGPSILRIQQVVRGDSAAYFCASSPGAASYEQYFGPGTRLTVT.

The V and J genes are TRBV7-9 and TRBJ2-2; TRBD2 matches at 9 bases. Trimming cost V 6 bases and J 7 bases; bases outside gene matches: 3. This CDR3 spans 13 amino acids. CDR1 and CDR2 (germline): SEHNR, FQNEAQ (reference sequence). CDR3 residues: CASSQAGGGELFF. The DNA for the CDR3 is TGTGCCAGCAGTCAAGCGGGAGGCGGGGAGCTGTTTTTT.

The chain couples TRBV19 to TRBJ1-1; 7 nucleotides agree with TRBD1. After removal of 4 bases from V and 3 bases from J, the junction contained 11 bases not matched to a gene. Germline CDR1 and CDR2: LNHDA and SQIVND (reference sequence). There are 16 residues in the CDR3. The CDR3 DNA reads as TGTGCCAGTAGTAAGGGGGCAGGGAGGTCGGACACTGAAGCTTTCTTT. Its protein is CASSKGAGRSDTEAFF.

V and J are TRBV7-9 and TRBJ1-2; the match to TRBD1 covers 7 bases. Per germline, CDR1 SEHNR and CDR2 FQNEAQ (reference sequence). V lost 4 bases, J lost 0 bases, and 5 bases stayed unmatched. The CDR3 consists of 15 residues. CDR3 sequence: CASSSGQRTNYGYTF. The CDR3 coding sequence is TGTGCCAGCAGCTCGGGACAGCGCACTAACTATGGCTACACCTTC.

The chain employs TRBV5-1 and TRBJ1-4; TRBD1 aligns across 7 bases. V lost 4 bases to trimming and J lost 7 bases; unmatched junction nucleotides: 7. The CDR3 totals 14 residues. The germline V gene has CDR1 SGHRS and CDR2 YFSETQ. CDR3 region: CASSPRGQVEKLFF. Here the CDR3 DNA reads TGCGCCAGCAGCCCTAGGGGGCAGGTTGAAAAACTGTTTTTT.

This clone was seen a single time. V is TRBV5-1 and J is TRBJ1-2, with D perhaps TRBD1 (6 bases). This CDR3 contains 13 residues. V lost 3 bases and J lost 6, with 12 bases in between. Germline V gene data show CDR1 as SGHRS and CDR2 as YFSETQ. The CDR3 loop is CASSSQGTDGYTF. CDR3 in DNA: TGCGCCAGCAGCTCACAGGGTACAGATGGCTACACCTTC.